The rows below give T cell receptor beta chains drawn from one sample of a study of blood T cells in healthy people across ages. TCRdb redid the calling of the 5' RACE reads with MiXCR, one entry per CDR3 protein. Of 1,100,000 or so distinct CDR3 sequences listed, 35% to 50% are singletons. Sequencing was done on a sample of blood. Every receptor here comes from a woman aged 55-70 years in good health. Each CDR3 is given with its conserved first and last residue. Each record gives: J gene, D gene, clone size, V gene, CDR3 protein, CDR3 DNA. A D gene is named only where the DNA matches it firmly. Rows may omit the clone size; those that give it use once, few, many or a size class.

TRBJ2-1 | TRBD2 | NA | TRBV20-1 | CGLRRLAGTYNEQFF | TGCGGCCTGAGGAGACTAGCGGGAACCTACAATGAGCAGTTCTTC
TRBJ2-1 | NA | NA | TRBV27 | CASRLSPNEQFF | TGTGCCAGCAGGCTCAGTCCTAATGAGCAGTTCTTC
TRBJ2-1 | TRBD2 | few | TRBV6-2/TRBV6-3 | CASTPGLILASSYNEQFF | TGTGCCAGCACCCCAGGTCTAATACTAGCGTCCTCCTACAATGAGCAGTTCTTC
TRBJ1-1 | TRBD1 | many | TRBV12-3/TRBV12-4 | CASSSRTGLNTEAFF | TGTGCCAGCAGTTCCCGGACAGGCCTGAACACTGAAGCTTTCTTT
TRBJ1-5 | NA | NA | TRBV6-6 | CASSYSLVGGNQPQHF | TGTGCCAGCAGTTACTCACTTGTCGGCGGAAATCAGCCCCAGCATTTT
TRBJ2-1 | TRBD2 | NA | TRBV5-1 | CASSAIGLDNEQFF | TGCGCCAGCAGCGCCATAGGACTAGACAATGAGCAGTTCTTC
TRBJ2-6 | NA | NA | TRBV28 | CASSFRSSGADVLTF | TGTGCCAGCAGTTTCCGGTCCTCTGGGGCCGACGTCCTGACTTTC
TRBJ1-1 | TRBD1 | NA | TRBV4-1 | CASSQDPRGQEAFF | TGCGCCAGCAGCCAAGACCCCAGGGGGCAGGAAGCTTTCTTT
TRBJ2-5 | NA | NA | TRBV27 | CASSSFDSRETQYF | TGTGCCAGCAGTTCCTTCGATTCCCGGGAGACCCAGTACTTC
TRBJ2-1 | NA | few | TRBV5-1 | CASSSDPQVYNEQFF | TGCGCCAGCAGCTCGGATCCCCAGGTTTACAATGAGCAGTTCTTC
TRBJ2-7 | NA | few | TRBV7-6 | CASKLRQGVYEQYF | TGTGCCAGCAAGCTTAGGCAGGGTGTGTACGAGCAGTACTTC
TRBJ2-7 | NA | few | TRBV6-5 | CASSYLYSYEQYF | TGTGCCAGCAGTTACCTGTACAGCTACGAGCAGTACTTC
TRBJ2-3 | TRBD2 | NA | TRBV5-5 | CASSLDGRAGDTQYF | TGTGCCAGCAGCTTGGATGGGAGGGCCGGAGATACGCAGTATTTT
TRBJ2-1 | TRBD1 | NA | TRBV18 | CASSRGTGGYNEQFF | TGTGCCAGCTCACGCGGGACAGGCGGATACAATGAGCAGTTCTTC
TRBJ2-1 | NA | NA | TRBV20-1 | CSASDHEQFF | TGCAGTGCTAGCGACCATGAGCAGTTCTTC